Listed below are T cell receptor beta chains from one sample, sequenced in a study of T cell repertoires in cytomegalovirus infection. Their cognate antigens are unknown. MiXCR, applied by TCRdb to the reads, yields one record per CDR3 protein. The sample has roughly 500,000 distinct CDR3 sequences, approximately 40% seen once. Sample: cultured PBMCs, taken from culture after CMV antigen stimulation. The receptors were sampled from a human donor in good health (CMV status not recorded). Some clones in this sample may be carry-over from other donors' samples. Both conserved end residues are trimmed from each CDR3.

CDR3aa: ASSSVAGGPDTQY
j_gene: TRBJ2-3
v_gene: TRBV12-3/TRBV12-4
len: 13

CDR3aa: ASSRDTAYEQY
j_gene: TRBJ2-7
v_gene: TRBV6-8
len: 11

CDR3aa: ASSLAGQRGTDTQY
j_gene: TRBJ2-3
v_gene: TRBV7-2
len: 14

CDR3aa: ASSHWAGSHGYT
j_gene: TRBJ1-2
v_gene: TRBV5-4
len: 12

CDR3aa: ASSLSGIGEKLF
j_gene: TRBJ1-4
v_gene: TRBV11-2
len: 12

CDR3aa: ASSFTGHLYEQY
j_gene: TRBJ2-7
v_gene: TRBV27
len: 12

CDR3aa: ASSSFHSLQGGYGYT
j_gene: TRBJ1-2
v_gene: TRBV7-9
len: 15

CDR3aa: ASSPSGGGTGTGELF
j_gene: TRBJ2-2
v_gene: TRBV12-3/TRBV12-4
len: 15

CDR3aa: ATSDPRQGGNTEAF
j_gene: TRBJ1-1
v_gene: TRBV24-1
len: 14

CDR3aa: ASSEAGLPV
j_gene: TRBJ2-1
v_gene: TRBV6-1
len: 9

CDR3aa: ASSQAPGNTIY
j_gene: TRBJ1-3
v_gene: TRBV4-1
len: 11